A selection of T cell receptor beta chains follows, all from one sample in a study of T cell responses to AZD1222 COVID-19 vaccine. Only in-frame clones appear in the TCRdb table, and some are missing; sequencing was by immunoSEQ multiplex PCR. The sample shows roughly 4,700 clones, approximately 91% of them seen only once. The sample here was peripheral blood, taken 28 days after the second AZD1222 dose. Receptors originate from an adult who received the AZD1222 COVID-19 vaccine. CDR3s include the opening cysteine and the closing phenylalanine or tryptophan. The order of the fields is CDR3 DNA, CDR3 protein, clone size, D gene, V gene, J gene. The D gene is left open where the match is weak. Size values are once, few and many counts, or a class for expanded clones, and some rows have none.

cdr3_nt: TGTGCCAGCTCGACAGGGGTAGGGGGCAATCAGCCCCAGCATTTT
cdr3_aa: CASSTGVGGNQPQHF
clone_size: .
d_call: TRBD1
v_call: TRBV18
j_call: TRBJ1-5

cdr3_nt: TGTGCCAGCAGCCTACGAACAGGGTTGAATAATTCACCCCTCCACTTT
cdr3_aa: CASSLRTGLNNSPLHF
clone_size: .
d_call: .
v_call: TRBV3-1/TRBV3-2
j_call: TRBJ1-6

cdr3_nt: TGTGCCAGCAGCCGGGACAGTAGCACAGATACGCAGTATTTT
cdr3_aa: CASSRDSSTDTQYF
clone_size: .
d_call: TRBD1
v_call: TRBV7-2
j_call: TRBJ2-3

cdr3_nt: TGTGCCAGCAGACTAAGCGGGAAAGGCGGCCAAGAGACCCAGTACTTC
cdr3_aa: CASRLSGKGGQETQYF
clone_size: .
d_call: TRBD2
v_call: TRBV14
j_call: TRBJ2-5

cdr3_nt: TGTGCCAGCAGCGAAACAGGGGGCGAGAGTCAGCCCCAGCATTTT
cdr3_aa: CASSETGGESQPQHF
clone_size: .
d_call: TRBD1
v_call: TRBV9
j_call: TRBJ1-5

cdr3_nt: TGTGCCAGCAGTTTAGGAGGGGGCAATCAGCCCCAGCATTTT
cdr3_aa: CASSLGGGNQPQHF
clone_size: .
d_call: .
v_call: TRBV28
j_call: TRBJ1-5

cdr3_nt: TGCGCCAGCAGTCCTCGGGACCTACACGGCCAACTGTTTTTT
cdr3_aa: CASSPRDLHGQLFF
clone_size: .
d_call: .
v_call: TRBV5-1
j_call: TRBJ1-4

cdr3_nt: TGTGCCAGCACCCCCGACCTAAATAGCAATCAGCCCCAGCATTTT
cdr3_aa: CASTPDLNSNQPQHF
clone_size: .
d_call: .
v_call: TRBV2
j_call: TRBJ1-5

cdr3_nt: TGTGCCAGCAGTTTATGGGGGGGACTAGCGGGAGGGGATAGATATGAGCAGTTCTTC
cdr3_aa: CASSLWGGLAGGDRYEQFF
clone_size: few
d_call: TRBD2
v_call: TRBV28
j_call: TRBJ2-1

cdr3_nt: TGCGCCAGCAGTGATCAGGGGTTGACAGATACGCAGTATTTT
cdr3_aa: CASSDQGLTDTQYF
clone_size: .
d_call: .
v_call: TRBV10-1
j_call: TRBJ2-3

cdr3_nt: TGTGCCAGCAGTTACTCGGCCAGGGGGAATTCACCCCTCCACTTT
cdr3_aa: CASSYSARGNSPLHF
clone_size: .
d_call: TRBD1
v_call: TRBV6-5
j_call: TRBJ1-6

cdr3_nt: TGTGCCAGCAGTTTCCGGTCGTTACGGCCAAAAGAGCAGTACTTC
cdr3_aa: CASSFRSLRPKEQYF
clone_size: .
d_call: .
v_call: TRBV27
j_call: TRBJ2-7

cdr3_nt: TGTGCCAGCAGCCGGGACACCAACACCGGGGAGCTGTTTTTT
cdr3_aa: CASSRDTNTGELFF
clone_size: .
d_call: .
v_call: TRBV2
j_call: TRBJ2-2

cdr3_nt: TGTGCCAGTAGAGACAGCTCGCCTGGGGCCAACGTCCTGACTTTC
cdr3_aa: CASRDSSPGANVLTF
clone_size: .
d_call: .
v_call: TRBV19
j_call: TRBJ2-6

cdr3_nt: TGTGCCACAACAACGGGAGGGAGGCAGCCCCAGCATTTT
cdr3_aa: CATTTGGRQPQHF
clone_size: .
d_call: .
v_call: TRBV2
j_call: TRBJ1-5

cdr3_nt: TGTGCCATCAGTGGCCGGAGCTCCTATAATTCACCCCTCCACTTT
cdr3_aa: CAISGRSSYNSPLHF
clone_size: .
d_call: .
v_call: TRBV10-3
j_call: TRBJ1-6

cdr3_nt: TGTGCCAGCAGACAGGACAGGGGATGGGGTCGCACAGATACGCAGTATTTT
cdr3_aa: CASRQDRGWGRTDTQYF
clone_size: .
d_call: TRBD1
v_call: TRBV28
j_call: TRBJ2-3

cdr3_nt: TGTGCCAGTAGTCGTTCGTCCACGGGGTCCTACGAGCAGTACTTC
cdr3_aa: CASSRSSTGSYEQYF
clone_size: few
d_call: .
v_call: TRBV19
j_call: TRBJ2-7

cdr3_nt: TGTGCCAGCAGCCGGGACCACTCAGATACGCAGTATTTT
cdr3_aa: CASSRDHSDTQYF
clone_size: once
d_call: .
v_call: TRBV14
j_call: TRBJ2-3

cdr3_nt: TGCAGTGCCCTCGACAGATTAAAACTGTTTTTT
cdr3_aa: CSALDRLKLFF
clone_size: .
d_call: .
v_call: TRBV20-1
j_call: TRBJ1-4

cdr3_nt: TGTGCCAGCAGCGTTCGGACAGGGCCCTACGAGCAGTACTTC
cdr3_aa: CASSVRTGPYEQYF
clone_size: few
d_call: TRBD1
v_call: TRBV14
j_call: TRBJ2-7

cdr3_nt: TGTGCCAGCAGCTTCCAAGGCACCATATATTTT
cdr3_aa: CASSFQGTIYF
clone_size: .
d_call: .
v_call: TRBV5-4
j_call: TRBJ1-3

cdr3_nt: TGTGCCAGCAGCAGCACAGATACGCAGTATTTT
cdr3_aa: CASSSTDTQYF
clone_size: .
d_call: .
v_call: TRBV11-2
j_call: TRBJ2-3

cdr3_nt: TGTGCCAGCAGTTTAACTGTGGGACAGGGGTTTAATGGCTACACCTTC
cdr3_aa: CASSLTVGQGFNGYTF
clone_size: once
d_call: TRBD1
v_call: TRBV27
j_call: TRBJ1-2

cdr3_nt: TGTGCCAGCCACGCAGGGGGCGGCTATGAAAAACTGTTTTTT
cdr3_aa: CASHAGGGYEKLFF
clone_size: once
d_call: TRBD1
v_call: TRBV28
j_call: TRBJ1-4

cdr3_nt: TGTGCCAGCAGGACTACCTCCTCTGGGGCCAACGTCCTGACTTTC
cdr3_aa: CASRTTSSGANVLTF
clone_size: .
d_call: .
v_call: TRBV28
j_call: TRBJ2-6

cdr3_nt: TGTGCCAGCAACAAACGTTTGGATTGGGGGGAAGCTTTCTTT
cdr3_aa: CASNKRLDWGEAFF
clone_size: once
d_call: .
v_call: TRBV27
j_call: TRBJ1-1

cdr3_nt: TGTGCCAGCACCCTCGGGACAGGGAATCAGCCCCAGCATTTT
cdr3_aa: CASTLGTGNQPQHF
clone_size: .
d_call: TRBD1
v_call: TRBV28
j_call: TRBJ1-5

cdr3_nt: TGTGCCACCCGGCCCAAGACAGGGGGGGAGCACGCGAACACTGAAGCTTTCTTT
cdr3_aa: CATRPKTGGEHANTEAFF
clone_size: .
d_call: TRBD1
v_call: TRBV19
j_call: TRBJ1-1

cdr3_nt: TGTGCCAGCAGGACCACGGGACCTGGAGGCTACACCTTC
cdr3_aa: CASRTTGPGGYTF
clone_size: .
d_call: .
v_call: TRBV28
j_call: TRBJ1-2

cdr3_nt: TGTGCCAGCAGCCGCGGGCCGAACACCGGGGAGCTGTTTTTT
cdr3_aa: CASSRGPNTGELFF
clone_size: .
d_call: .
v_call: TRBV7-3
j_call: TRBJ2-2

cdr3_nt: TGTGCCAGCAGCTTGGCAGATGGGGGGGATACGCAGTATTTT
cdr3_aa: CASSLADGGDTQYF
clone_size: few
d_call: .
v_call: TRBV7-9
j_call: TRBJ2-3

cdr3_nt: TGCGCCAGCAGCCAAGATCCCACGTCAAGGAACACTGAAGCTTTCTTT
cdr3_aa: CASSQDPTSRNTEAFF
clone_size: once
d_call: .
v_call: TRBV4-3
j_call: TRBJ1-1

cdr3_nt: TGTGCCAGCATCCCCTGGGCAGGCATGGCGGTTGGCCATGGCTACACCTTC
cdr3_aa: CASIPWAGMAVGHGYTF
clone_size: .
d_call: .
v_call: TRBV28
j_call: TRBJ1-2

cdr3_nt: TGCGCCAGCAGCCAAATCGGGGGGGCGGGAGATACGCAGTATTTT
cdr3_aa: CASSQIGGAGDTQYF
clone_size: .
d_call: TRBD2
v_call: TRBV4-3
j_call: TRBJ2-3

cdr3_nt: TGTGCCAGCAGTTTAGTAGTACCGGGGGAGCTGTTTTTT
cdr3_aa: CASSLVVPGELFF
clone_size: .
d_call: .
v_call: TRBV27
j_call: TRBJ2-2

cdr3_nt: TGCGCCAGCAGCCAAACCGGGCAAGAGACCCAGTACTTC
cdr3_aa: CASSQTGQETQYF
clone_size: large
d_call: .
v_call: TRBV4-3
j_call: TRBJ2-5

cdr3_nt: TGTGCCAGTAGTATTGGGGAGAGAGGCACTGAAGCTTTCTTT
cdr3_aa: CASSIGERGTEAFF
clone_size: .
d_call: .
v_call: TRBV19
j_call: TRBJ1-1

cdr3_nt: TGTGCCAGCACCCTAGCTATCACAGATACGCAGTATTTT
cdr3_aa: CASTLAITDTQYF
clone_size: .
d_call: .
v_call: TRBV28
j_call: TRBJ2-3

cdr3_nt: TGTGCCAGCAGACTCACCGGGAGTAACTATGGCTACACCTTC
cdr3_aa: CASRLTGSNYGYTF
clone_size: .
d_call: .
v_call: TRBV6-5
j_call: TRBJ1-2

cdr3_nt: TGTGCCAGCAGTGAATCCGGGCCACCCGATACGCAGTATTTT
cdr3_aa: CASSESGPPDTQYF
clone_size: .
d_call: .
v_call: TRBV6-1
j_call: TRBJ2-3

cdr3_nt: TGTGCCATCAGTGAAACAGGCGTCTACGAGCAGTACTTC
cdr3_aa: CAISETGVYEQYF
clone_size: .
d_call: .
v_call: TRBV10-3
j_call: TRBJ2-7

cdr3_nt: TGTGCCAGCAGCTTACTCAATGAGCAGTTCTTC
cdr3_aa: CASSLLNEQFF
clone_size: .
d_call: .
v_call: TRBV7-9
j_call: TRBJ2-1

cdr3_nt: TGTGCCAGCAGCCCCACCGGGACTAGCGGGAGAGGTGAGCAGTTCTTC
cdr3_aa: CASSPTGTSGRGEQFF
clone_size: .
d_call: TRBD2
v_call: TRBV5-4
j_call: TRBJ2-1

cdr3_nt: TGTGCCAGCAGTTCCGGAGGGGGGGCGGCCTACGAGCAGTACTTC
cdr3_aa: CASSSGGGAAYEQYF
clone_size: .
d_call: .
v_call: TRBV6-2/TRBV6-3
j_call: TRBJ2-7

cdr3_nt: TGTGCCAGCTCACCAACAGTGGTCGGACAGGGGTCGGGTGGCTACACCTTC
cdr3_aa: CASSPTVVGQGSGGYTF
clone_size: .
d_call: TRBD1
v_call: TRBV18
j_call: TRBJ1-2

cdr3_nt: TGCGCCAGCAGCCCAGAGGCTAGCGGGGGGGCGAGATACAATGAGCAGTTCTTC
cdr3_aa: CASSPEASGGARYNEQFF
clone_size: .
d_call: TRBD2
v_call: TRBV4-3
j_call: TRBJ2-1

cdr3_nt: TGTGCCAGCAGTCAGGGGGGTAGCTCTGGAAACACCATATATTTT
cdr3_aa: CASSQGGSSGNTIYF
clone_size: once
d_call: TRBD1
v_call: TRBV7-6
j_call: TRBJ1-3

cdr3_nt: TGTGCCACAACTCAAACAGGGAGCTCCTACGAGCAGTACTTC
cdr3_aa: CATTQTGSSYEQYF
clone_size: once
d_call: .
v_call: TRBV19
j_call: TRBJ2-7

cdr3_nt: TGTGCCAGCAGTTCAACGGGCTCTGACACCAGGACGTCACCCCTCCACTTT
cdr3_aa: CASSSTGSDTRTSPLHF
clone_size: .
d_call: .
v_call: TRBV25-1
j_call: TRBJ1-6

cdr3_nt: TGTGCCAGCAGTTTCCCCCAGGCCGGTCAGCCCCAGCATTTT
cdr3_aa: CASSFPQAGQPQHF
clone_size: .
d_call: .
v_call: TRBV28
j_call: TRBJ1-5

cdr3_nt: TGCGCCAGCAGCTTGGCGGGGACAGGGGTCGAGCAGTACTTC
cdr3_aa: CASSLAGTGVEQYF
clone_size: .
d_call: TRBD1
v_call: TRBV5-1
j_call: TRBJ2-7

cdr3_nt: TGTGCCAGCAGTTTAGAGGGCAGGGGGGCCGATACGCAGTATTTT
cdr3_aa: CASSLEGRGADTQYF
clone_size: .
d_call: .
v_call: TRBV28
j_call: TRBJ2-3

cdr3_nt: TGCAGTGCTAGTTCTGGGGCGCCGGGGAGGAACACTGAAGCTTTCTTT
cdr3_aa: CSASSGAPGRNTEAFF
clone_size: .
d_call: .
v_call: TRBV20-1
j_call: TRBJ1-1

cdr3_nt: TGCGCCAGCAGCCAAGATGGAACCTCTGGGGCCAACGTCCTGACTTTC
cdr3_aa: CASSQDGTSGANVLTF
clone_size: .
d_call: .
v_call: TRBV4-3
j_call: TRBJ2-6

cdr3_nt: TGTGCCAGCTCGGAAAGGACTGGGGCCAACGTCCTGACTTTC
cdr3_aa: CASSERTGANVLTF
clone_size: .
d_call: .
v_call: TRBV11-2
j_call: TRBJ2-6

cdr3_nt: TGTGCCAGTACACTCAGGGAAGGGTGGACTGAAGCTTTCTTT
cdr3_aa: CASTLREGWTEAFF
clone_size: .
d_call: .
v_call: TRBV19
j_call: TRBJ1-1